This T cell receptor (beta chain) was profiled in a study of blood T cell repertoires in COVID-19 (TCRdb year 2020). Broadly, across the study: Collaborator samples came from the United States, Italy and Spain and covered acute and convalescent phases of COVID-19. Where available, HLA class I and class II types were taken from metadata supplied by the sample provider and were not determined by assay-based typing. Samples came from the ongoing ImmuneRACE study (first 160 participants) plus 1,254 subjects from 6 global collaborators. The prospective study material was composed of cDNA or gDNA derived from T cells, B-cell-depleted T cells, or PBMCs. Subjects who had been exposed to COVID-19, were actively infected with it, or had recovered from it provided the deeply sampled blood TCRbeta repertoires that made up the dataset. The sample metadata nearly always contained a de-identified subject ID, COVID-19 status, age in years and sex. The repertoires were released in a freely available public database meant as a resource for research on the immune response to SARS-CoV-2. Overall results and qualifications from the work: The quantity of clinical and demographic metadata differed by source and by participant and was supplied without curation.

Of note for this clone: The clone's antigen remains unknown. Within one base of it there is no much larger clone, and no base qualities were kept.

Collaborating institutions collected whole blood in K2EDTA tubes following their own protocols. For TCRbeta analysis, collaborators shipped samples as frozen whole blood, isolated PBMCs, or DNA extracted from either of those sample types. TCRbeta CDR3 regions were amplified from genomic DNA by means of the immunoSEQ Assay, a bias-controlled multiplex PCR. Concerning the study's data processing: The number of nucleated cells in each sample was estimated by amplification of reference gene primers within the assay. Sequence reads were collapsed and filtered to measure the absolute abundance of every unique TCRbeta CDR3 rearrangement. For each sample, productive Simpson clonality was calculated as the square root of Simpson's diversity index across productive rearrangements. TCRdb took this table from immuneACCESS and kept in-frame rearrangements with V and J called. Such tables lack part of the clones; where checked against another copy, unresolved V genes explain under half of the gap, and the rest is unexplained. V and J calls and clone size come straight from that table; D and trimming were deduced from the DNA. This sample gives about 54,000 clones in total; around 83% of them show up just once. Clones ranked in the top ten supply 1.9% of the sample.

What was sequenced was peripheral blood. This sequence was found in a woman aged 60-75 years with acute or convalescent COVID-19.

The encoded CDR3 is CASLTGGANYGYTF. The DNA sequence is as follows: TGTGCCAGTTTAACAGGGGGTGCGAACTATGGCTACACCTTC. The receptor chain draws on TRBV28 and TRBJ1-2; 8 nucleotides in the junction match TRBD1. V is pruned by 9 bases and J by 2 bases, leaving 8 bases of the junction without a gene match. The germline V gene encodes CDR1 MDHEN and CDR2 SYDVKM. The CDR3 holds 14 amino acids from the cysteine to the phenylalanine. Kept here is only the CDR3 DNA, which spans 42 bases and is read in frame from base 1.